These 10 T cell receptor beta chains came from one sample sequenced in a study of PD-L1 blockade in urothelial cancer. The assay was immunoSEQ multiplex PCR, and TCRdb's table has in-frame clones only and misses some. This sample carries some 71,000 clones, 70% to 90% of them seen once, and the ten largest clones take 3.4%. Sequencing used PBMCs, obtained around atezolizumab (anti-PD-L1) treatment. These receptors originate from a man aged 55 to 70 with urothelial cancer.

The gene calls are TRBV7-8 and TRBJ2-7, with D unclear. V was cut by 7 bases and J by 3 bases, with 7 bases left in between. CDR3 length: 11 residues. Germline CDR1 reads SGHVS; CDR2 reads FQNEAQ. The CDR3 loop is CASTSRYEQYF. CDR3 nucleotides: TGTGCCAGCACATCGCGCTACGAGCAGTACTTC.

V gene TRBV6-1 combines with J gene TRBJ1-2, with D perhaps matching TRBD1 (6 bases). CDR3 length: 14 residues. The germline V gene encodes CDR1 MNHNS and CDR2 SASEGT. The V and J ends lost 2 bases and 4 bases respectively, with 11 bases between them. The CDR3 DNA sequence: TGTGCCAGCAGTGAACTGGGGGCGAGCTATGGCTACACCTTC. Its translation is CASSELGASYGYTF.

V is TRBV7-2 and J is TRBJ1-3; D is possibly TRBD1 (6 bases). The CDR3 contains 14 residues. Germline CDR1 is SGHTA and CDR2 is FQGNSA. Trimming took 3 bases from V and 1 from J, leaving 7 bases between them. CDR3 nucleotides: TGTGCCAGCAGCTTCGACAGGTCTGGAAACACCATATATTTT. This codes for CASSFDRSGNTIYF.

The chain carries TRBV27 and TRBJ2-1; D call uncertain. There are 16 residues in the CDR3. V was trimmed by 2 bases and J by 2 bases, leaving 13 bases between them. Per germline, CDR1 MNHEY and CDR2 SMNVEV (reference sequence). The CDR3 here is CASSLEEGTPYNEQFF. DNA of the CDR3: TGTGCCAGCAGTTTAGAGGAAGGTACGCCCTACAATGAGCAGTTCTTC.

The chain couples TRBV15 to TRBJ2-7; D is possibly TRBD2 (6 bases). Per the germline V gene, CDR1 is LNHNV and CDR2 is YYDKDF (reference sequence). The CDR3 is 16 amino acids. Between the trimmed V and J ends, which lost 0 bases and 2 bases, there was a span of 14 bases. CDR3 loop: CATSRERGGNAYEQYF. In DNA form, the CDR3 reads TGTGCCACCAGCAGAGAACGTGGCGGGAATGCCTACGAGCAGTACTTC. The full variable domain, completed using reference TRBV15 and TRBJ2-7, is DAMVIQNPRYQVTQFGKPVTLSCSQTLNHNVMYWYQQKSSQAPKLLFHYYDKDFNNEADTPDNFQSRRPNTSFCFLDIRSPGLGDTAMYLCATSRERGGNAYEQYFGPGTRLTVT.

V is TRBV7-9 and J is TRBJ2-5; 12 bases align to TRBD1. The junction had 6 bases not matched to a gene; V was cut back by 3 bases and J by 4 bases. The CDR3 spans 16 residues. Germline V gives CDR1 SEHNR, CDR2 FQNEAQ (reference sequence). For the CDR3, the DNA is TGTGCCAGCAGCTTCCCGGGACAGGGGGCGGGAGAGACCCAGTACTTC. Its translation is CASSFPGQGAGETQYF.

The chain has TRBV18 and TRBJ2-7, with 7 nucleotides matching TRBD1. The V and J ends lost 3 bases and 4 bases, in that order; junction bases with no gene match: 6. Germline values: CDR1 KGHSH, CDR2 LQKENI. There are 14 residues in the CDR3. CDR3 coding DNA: TGTGCCAGCTCACCTGAGACAGGGTCGTACGAGCAGTACTTC. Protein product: CASSPETGSYEQYF.

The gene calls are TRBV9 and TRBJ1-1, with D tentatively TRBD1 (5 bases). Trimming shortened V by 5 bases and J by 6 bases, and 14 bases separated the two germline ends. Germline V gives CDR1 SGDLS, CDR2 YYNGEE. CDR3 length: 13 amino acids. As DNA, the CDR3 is TGTGCCAGCAGGGGTTCAGGGATCCCTGAAGCTTTCTTT. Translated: CASRGSGIPEAFF. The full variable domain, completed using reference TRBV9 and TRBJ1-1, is DSGVTQTPKHLITATGQRVTLRCSPRSGDLSVYWYQQSLDQGLQFLIQYYNGEERAKGNILERFSAQQFPDLHSELNLSSLELGDSALYFCASRGSGIPEAFFGQGTRLTVV.

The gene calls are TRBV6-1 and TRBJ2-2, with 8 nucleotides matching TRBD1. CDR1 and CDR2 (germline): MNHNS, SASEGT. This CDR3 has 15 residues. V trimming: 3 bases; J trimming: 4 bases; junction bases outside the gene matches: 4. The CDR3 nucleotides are TGTGCCAGCAGTGACCAGGGGGCTTTCACCGGGGAGCTGTTTTTT. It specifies CASSDQGAFTGELFF.

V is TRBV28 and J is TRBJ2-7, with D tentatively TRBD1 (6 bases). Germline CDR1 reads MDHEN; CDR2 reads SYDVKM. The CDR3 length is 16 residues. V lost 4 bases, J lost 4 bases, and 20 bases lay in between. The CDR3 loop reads CASSSQSQGIGYEQYF. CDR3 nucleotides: TGTGCCAGCAGTTCGCAATCACAGGGAATAGGGTACGAGCAGTACTTC.